Reported below is one T cell receptor (beta chain). Its antigen remains unknown. Losses at the gene ends were 4 bases for V and 2 bases for J; bases not matched to a gene: 5. Germline lookup yields CDR1 SGHDT and CDR2 YYEEEE. This CDR3 has 14 amino acids. This sample is drawn from a study of cytomegalovirus exposure and HLA in healthy donors. Findings and caveats of the study: Researchers had no immune exposure information except CMV serostatus available.

In the PCR, 60 Vbeta and 13 Jbeta primers were used. The repertoire was sequenced with immunoSEQ multiplex PCR; TCRdb's copy has only in-frame clones and lacks some. The sample has approximately 100,000 clones; less than 80% are singletons. The sequenced sample consisted of PBMCs. This TCR was sampled from a man aged 25-45 years in good health and CMV-seropositive. This chain links TRBV5-6 with TRBJ1-2; 7 positions match TRBD1. For the CDR3, the DNA is TGTGCCAGCAGCCCTCGACAGGGAAACTATGGCTACACCTTC. Translating gives CASSPRQGNYGYTF. Full variable domain (remainder filled in from reference TRBV5-6 and TRBJ1-2): DAGVTQSPTHLIKTRGQQVTLRCSPKSGHDTVSWYQQALGQGPQFIFQYYEEEERQRGNFPDRFSGHQFPNYSSELNVNALLLGDSALYLCASSPRQGNYGYTFGSGTRLTVV.